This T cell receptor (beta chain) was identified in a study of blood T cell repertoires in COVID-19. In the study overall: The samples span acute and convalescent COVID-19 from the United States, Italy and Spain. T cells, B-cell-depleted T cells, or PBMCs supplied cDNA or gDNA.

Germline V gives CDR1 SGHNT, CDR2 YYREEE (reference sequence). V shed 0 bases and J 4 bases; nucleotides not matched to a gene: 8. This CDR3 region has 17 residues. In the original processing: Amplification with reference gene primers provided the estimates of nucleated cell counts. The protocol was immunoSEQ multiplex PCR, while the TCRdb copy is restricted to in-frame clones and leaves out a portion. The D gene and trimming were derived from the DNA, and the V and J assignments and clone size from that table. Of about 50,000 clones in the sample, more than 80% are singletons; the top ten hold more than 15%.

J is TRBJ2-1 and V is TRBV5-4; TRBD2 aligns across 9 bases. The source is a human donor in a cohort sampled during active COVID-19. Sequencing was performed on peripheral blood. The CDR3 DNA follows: TGTGCCAGCAGCTTGGTGCCTTGGCGGGGGGGATACAATGAGCAGTTCTTC. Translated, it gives CASSLVPWRGGYNEQFF.